What follows are 26 T cell receptor beta chains derived from one specimen sequenced in a study of blood T cells in healthy people across ages. A second PCR, run for roughly 7 to 12 cycles, used a sample-barcoded 5' primer plus a J-beta primer mix. TCRdb re-called the 5' RACE reads through MiXCR, storing one row per CDR3 protein. The profile shows approximately 1.5 million distinct CDR3 sequences, about 42% of them singletons. Sample: blood. These receptor sequences come from a young woman in good health.

The chain combines TRBV5-1 with TRBJ2-5; TRBD2 agrees at 11 bases. The J call may be incorrect, as the DNA end agrees better with TRBJ2-7. Germline-derived CDR1 and CDR2 are SGHRS and YFSETQ. This CDR3 has 18 residues. The CDR3 coding sequence is TGCGCCAGCAGCCTTAGAGGGACTAGCGGTACTCGCTCGGACGAGCAGTACTTC. Amino acids: CASSLRGTSGTRSDEQYF.

The rearrangement joins TRBV5-5 to TRBJ2-7; D gene unclear. This CDR3 is 13 amino acids long. V lost 2 bases and J lost 1, with 7 bases in between. The germline V gene encodes CDR1 SGHKS and CDR2 YYEKEE (reference sequence). CDR3 loop: CASSFFLSYEQYF. CDR3 coding DNA: TGTGCCAGCAGCTTCTTTCTGTCCTACGAGCAGTACTTC.

This chain links TRBV11-2 with TRBJ1-1; a possible D gene is TRBD1 (5 bases). The CDR3 totals 14 residues. CDR1 and CDR2 (germline): SGHAT, FQNNGV. The germline V and J ends were trimmed by 7 bases and 4 bases, with 16 bases remaining between them. This chain's CDR3 is CASTKRGSPTEAFF. CDR3 in DNA: TGTGCCAGCACCAAGCGGGGCTCGCCCACTGAAGCTTTCTTT.

The V gene is TRBV2, the J gene TRBJ2-7, with 8 bases matching TRBD2. Germline CDR1 and CDR2: SNHLY and FYNNEI. This CDR3 contains 12 residues. J lost 6 bases, V lost 8 bases, and 6 bases had no gene match. The CDR3, as DNA: TGTGCCAGCCAAAGGACTAGCCTCGAGCAGTACTTC. It yields the protein CASQRTSLEQYF. Full variable domain (missing parts from reference TRBV2 and TRBJ2-7): EPEVTQTPSHQVTQMGQEVILRCVPISNHLYFYWYRQILGQKVEFLVSFYNNEISEKSEIFDDQFSVERPDGSNFTLKIRSTKLEDSAMYFCASQRTSLEQYFGPGTRLTVT.

The chain links TRBV29-1 to TRBJ2-5; 9 bases line up with TRBD2. This CDR3 contains 14 residues. Germline trimming cut 6 bases from V and 3 bases from J; bases unmatched to any gene: 8. Looked up from germline, CDR1 is SQVTM and CDR2 is ANQGSEA. CDR3 region: CSVGGIAGEETQYF. CDR3 bases: TGCAGCGTGGGGGGAATAGCGGGAGAAGAGACCCAGTACTTC. The full variable domain, rest sourced from reference TRBV29-1 and TRBJ2-5, is SAVISQKPSRDICQRGTSLTIQCQVDSQVTMMFWYRQQPGQSLTLIATANQGSEATYESGFVIDKFPISRPNLTFSTLTVSNMSPEDSSIYLCSVGGIAGEETQYFGPGTRLLVL.

The chain carries TRBV15 and TRBJ1-4; 7 positions agree with TRBD1. Trimming at V came to 0 bases and at J to 8 bases, leaving 6 bases not matched to a gene. From germline, CDR1 is LNHNV and CDR2 YYDKDF (reference sequence). The CDR3 is made up of 15 amino acids. Here the CDR3 DNA reads TGTGCCACCAGCAGAGATGGACAGGCCTGGGAAAAACTGTTTTTT. Translated: CATSRDGQAWEKLFF.

Here the CDR3 reads CASNQDPTNEQYF. The CDR3 bases are TGCGCCAGCAACCAGGACCCTACCAATGAGCAGTACTTC. The chain joins TRBV5-1 to TRBJ2-5; D gene uncertain. This CDR3 is built from 13 residues. Germline V gene sequence: CDR1 SGHRS, CDR2 YFSETQ. Trimming cost V 6 bases and J 11 bases, with 20 bases left between them.

The V and J genes are TRBV9 and TRBJ2-3; the match to TRBD2 covers 12 bases. The germline CDR1 and CDR2 sequences are SGDLS and YYNGEE. J gave up 4 bases and V 4 bases, and 4 bases lay outside the gene matches. The CDR3 is 15 residues long. The chain's CDR3 is CASSLAGGPADTQYF. In DNA form, the CDR3 reads TGTGCCAGCAGCCTAGCGGGGGGGCCCGCAGATACGCAGTATTTT.

This chain uses TRBV21-1 with TRBJ2-5; the DNA was not used to check the table's D call, TRBD1. TRBV21-1 is a pseudogene. CDR3 length: 16 amino acids. The CDR3 DNA reads TGTGCCAGCAGCAAGGCGGGGGGCGCCGAGGAAGAGACCCAGTACTTC. Translated: CASSKAGGAEEETQYF.

This CDR3 reads CASSETSTDTQYF. Here the CDR3 DNA reads TGTGCCAGCAGCGAGACTAGCACAGATACGCAGTATTTT. The V call is TRBV7-3, the J call TRBJ2-3; D ambiguous. V was cut by 5 bases and J by 0 bases, with 6 bases left in between. Germline V CDR1 and CDR2: SGHTA, FQGTGA. The CDR3 is 13 residues long. The full variable domain, rest sourced from reference TRBV7-3 and TRBJ2-3, is GAGVSQTPSNKVTEKGKYVELRCDPISGHTALYWYRQSLGQGPEFLIYFQGTGAADDSGLPNDRFFAVRPEGSVSTLKIQRTERGDSAVYLCASSETSTDTQYFGPGTRLTVL.

The chain combines TRBV27 with TRBJ2-1; 7 nucleotides line up with TRBD2. Near its end, the DNA agrees better with TRBJ2-7, so the J call may be wrong. The CDR3 spans 16 residues. The germline V gene has CDR1 MNHEY and CDR2 SMNVEV (reference sequence). Here the CDR3 DNA reads TGTGCCAGCAGTTTATTCGGCGGGGGTCCCTACAATGAGCAGTACTTC. Translation: CASSLFGGGPYNEQYF.

The chain couples TRBV20-1 to TRBJ2-7; D uncertain. The CDR3 is 13 amino acids. Trimming removed 2 bases from V and 0 bases from J, with 8 bases in between. Germline V gene data show CDR1 as DFQATT and CDR2 as SNEGSKA (reference sequence). As DNA, the CDR3 is TGCAGTGCTAGAATGCTGGTCTCCTACGAGCAGTACTTC. The encoded protein is CSARMLVSYEQYF.

Here the CDR3 DNA reads TGTGCCAGCAGCCAAGATGTGGGTTGGACGATCTACAATGAGCAGTTCTTC. Its translation: CASSQDVGWTIYNEQFF. The rearrangement joins TRBV4-2 to TRBJ2-1, with D unclear. The CDR3 extends over 17 amino acids. V lost 0 bases and J 3 bases, leaving 15 bases between the germline ends. Germline values: CDR1 LGHNA, CDR2 YNFKEQ.

This clonotype turned up a few times. The chain links TRBV12-3 or TRBV12-4 to TRBJ1-2; D ambiguous. The CDR3 is made up of 11 amino acids. V was cut by 6 bases and J by 4 bases, with 6 bases left in between. The CDR3 nucleotides are TGTGCCAGCAGGCGAGCCTATGGCTACACCTTC. Translated, it gives CASRRAYGYTF.

The CDR3: CASSPAGEGRYGYTF. DNA for the CDR3: TGTGCCAGCAGTCCCGCCGGGGAGGGCCGCTATGGCTACACCTTC. The chain links TRBV27 to TRBJ1-2; D gene unclear. The CDR3 is 15 amino acids. In germline, CDR1 is MNHEY, CDR2 SMNVEV (reference sequence). Between the trimmed V and J ends, which lost 5 bases and 4 bases, there was a span of 17 bases.

The V and J genes are TRBV2 and TRBJ2-4; 9 bases fit TRBD1. After removal of 6 bases from V and 13 bases from J, the junction contained 16 bases not matched to a gene. The length of the CDR3 is 15 residues. Germline CDR1 reads SNHLY; CDR2 reads FYNNEI. The CDR3 loop reads CASSVSGTGFYEQYF. The CDR3 DNA reads TGTGCCAGCAGCGTTTCCGGGACAGGGTTCTATGAGCAGTACTTC.

CDR3 region: CSARRLRANTEAFF. CDR3 nucleotide sequence: TGCAGTGCCCGTAGGTTAAGGGCGAACACTGAAGCTTTCTTT. The rearrangement joins TRBV20-1 to TRBJ1-1; unclear D gene. There are 14 residues in the CDR3. The V and J ends lost 6 bases and 1 base respectively, with 15 bases between them. CDR1 and CDR2 (germline): DFQATT, SNEGSKA (reference sequence).

The chain links TRBV20-1 to TRBJ1-6; no definite D call. Trimming took 0 bases from V and 5 from J, leaving 17 bases between them. This CDR3 comprises 17 residues. The germline V gene encodes CDR1 DFQATT and CDR2 SNEGSKA (reference sequence). CDR3 protein: CSARDLGQPNNNSPLHF. CDR3 DNA: TGCAGTGCTAGAGATCTCGGGCAGCCGAATAATAATTCACCCCTCCACTTT.

V and J are TRBV28 and TRBJ2-4, with D tentatively TRBD1 or TRBD2 (5 bases each). CDR1 MDHEN and CDR2 SYDVKM come from the germline V gene. The CDR3 sequence is 13 residues long. The V end lost 6 bases, the J end lost 9 bases, and 15 bases lay between the germline ends. The CDR3 is CASSVPGRSIQYF. DNA for the CDR3: TGTGCCAGCAGCGTACCGGGACGCAGCATTCAGTACTTC.

Only a few counts were recorded for this clonotype. The rearrangement links TRBV20-1 to TRBJ1-2, with 7 bases that match TRBD1. Germline V gene sequence: CDR1 DFQATT, CDR2 SNEGSKA (reference sequence). The trim removed 3 bases at V and 7 bases at J, leaving 17 bases unmatched. This CDR3 has 16 amino acids. The DNA for the CDR3 is TGCAGTGCTAGGAACCCGGGGGGCTTACAGGGGTTTGGCTACACCTTC. As protein: CSARNPGGLQGFGYTF.

V and J are TRBV30 and TRBJ2-1, with TRBD2 matching 8 bases. CDR1 and CDR2 from the germline V gene are GTSNPN and SVGIG (reference sequence). This CDR3 has 13 amino acids. V shed 4 bases and J 15 bases; nucleotides not matched to a gene: 14. Here the CDR3 reads CAWTGIGLAYTFF. The DNA for the CDR3 is TGTGCCTGGACCGGAATCGGACTAGCCTACACGTTCTTC.

V usage is TRBV20-1 and J usage is TRBJ2-7, with D tentatively TRBD2 (7 bases). The V gene's germline CDR1 is DFQATT and CDR2 SNEGSKA (reference sequence). Trimming left V 0 bases short and J 4 bases short, with 13 bases between. The CDR3 extends over 14 amino acids. The CDR3 DNA sequence: TGCAGTGCTAGAGAGGGGGGGGGCGTTTACGAGCAGTACTTC. Protein product: CSAREGGGVYEQYF.

This chain connects TRBV9 to TRBJ2-5; D is perhaps TRBD2 (6 bases). V lost 3 bases to trimming and J lost 11 bases, with 23 bases between them. CDR3 length: 15 residues. Germline-derived CDR1 and CDR2 are SGDLS and YYNGEE. CDR3 DNA: TGTGCCAGCAGCGCCTCGGGGAGGACATACAATGAGCAGTACTTC. It translates to CASSASGRTYNEQYF.

The gene calls are TRBV5-1 and TRBJ2-3, with 10 bases that match TRBD2. There are 15 residues in the CDR3. Per germline, CDR1 SGHRS and CDR2 YFSETQ. V trimming: 4 bases; J trimming: 5 bases; junction bases outside the gene matches: 7. The CDR3 coding sequence is TGCGCCAGCAGCCCACTAGCGGGGAGAGGAGATACGCAGTATTTT. Encoded protein: CASSPLAGRGDTQYF.

This chain uses TRBV21-1 with TRBJ2-5; the D segment call TRBD2 is taken from the table without a DNA check. TRBV21-1 is a documented pseudogene. This CDR3 has 14 amino acids. The CDR3 nucleotides are TGTGCCAGCAGCAAATATCAGGGCCGCGTTGAGCAGTACTTC. Amino acids: CASSKYQGRVEQYF.

This clonotype was counted only a few times. The rearrangement joins TRBV7-2 to TRBJ2-3; D is possibly TRBD2 (6 bases). Trimming cost V 4 bases and J 2 bases, with 22 bases left between them. Looked up from germline, CDR1 is SGHTA and CDR2 is FQGNSA. The CDR3 totals 18 residues. CDR3 in DNA: TGTGCCAGCAGCTCCATGGTGGGCTGGGGGGTTTCCACAGATACGCAGTATTTT. The encoded protein is CASSSMVGWGVSTDTQYF.